The rows below give T cell receptor beta chains drawn from one sample of a study of T cells in Graves' hyperthyroidism and ophthalmopathy. TCRdb independently ran MiXCR on the multiplex PCR reads; one entry per CDR3 protein. Of fewer than 650,000 distinct CDR3 sequences in the sample, about 14% were seen once. Source material: blood. These receptor sequences come from a woman aged 18-35 years with Graves' ophthalmopathy. Each CDR3 is given with its conserved first and last residue. The order of the fields is clone size, D gene, J gene, V gene, CDR3 DNA, CDR3 protein. D genes are given only for firm matches. Where a row states a size, it is once, few, many or the class of an expanded clone; other rows omit it.

few | NA | TRBJ2-1 | TRBV6-5 | TGTGCCAGCAGTTACCAAGGGCTCTACAATGAGCAGTTCTTC | CASSYQGLYNEQFF
many | NA | TRBJ1-1 | TRBV20-1 | TGCAGTGCTAGAGAACAGGGCACCACTGAAGCTTTCTTT | CSAREQGTTEAFF
many | NA | TRBJ2-1 | TRBV28 | TGTGCCAGCAGTCCCCCGGAAGAGTACAATGAGCAGTTCTTC | CASSPPEEYNEQFF
many | NA | TRBJ2-1 | TRBV5-1 | TGCGCCAGCAGCTTGCGGGCGATCGACAGTCCCAAAGGGTACAATGAGCAGTTCTTC | CASSLRAIDSPKGYNEQFF
many | NA | TRBJ1-1 | TRBV7-2 | TGTGCCAGCAGCTCAAGCGAGGGGACTGAAGCTTTCTTT | CASSSSEGTEAFF
few | TRBD1 | TRBJ2-7 | TRBV30 | TGTGCCTGGGGGCTAGGACAGGGAACGTACGAGCAGTACTTC | CAWGLGQGTYEQYF
few | NA | TRBJ1-1 | TRBV5-8 | TGTGCCAGCAGCTTGGGGGTGGGGAGTAGGGCTTTCTTT | CASSLGVGSRAFF
many | TRBD2 | TRBJ2-3 | TRBV7-2 | TGTGCCAGCAGCTTCTCTCCCCCATACCGACTAGCGGGGTCCACAGATACGCAGTATTTT | CASSFSPPYRLAGSTDTQYF
few | TRBD1 | TRBJ2-2 | TRBV5-1 | TGCGCCAGCAGAGAATTGGACAGGGGGAACACCGGGGAGCTGTTTTTT | CASRELDRGNTGELFF
NA | NA | TRBJ2-5 | TRBV27 | TGTGCCAGCAGTTTACGGGGCCGGGGCAGAAAAGAGACCCAGTACTTC | CASSLRGRGRKETQYF